The clone carrying this TCR beta chain was seen many times. Its target is unknown. Hyperthyroidism, newly diagnosed and lasting under 2 months, affected patients aged 18 to 65. Cells are PBMCs isolated from over 7.5 ml of fresh blood. This record belongs to a study of T cells in Graves' hyperthyroidism and ophthalmopathy. TCR beta CDR3 sequences were amplified from RNA transcripts. The HTBI primer set was used in a first-round RT-PCR of the TCR CDR3. TCRdb recomputed calls from the multiplex PCR reads with MiXCR, one row per CDR3 protein. The sample holds around 420,000 distinct CDR3 sequences, roughly an eighth seen once. The V gene end was trimmed by 8 bases and the J gene end by 6 bases; junction bases not matched to a gene: 6. This CDR3 spans 12 amino acids. The germline CDR1 and CDR2 sequences are GTSNPN and SVGIG (reference sequence). Study-level points and caveats: In validation, the model predicted ophthalmopathy. These predictions came a median about 6.5 months before onset. Among clonotypes expanded in thyroid above 0.001, most were also found in blood.

The V gene is TRBV30, the J gene TRBJ2-1; TRBD2 aligns across 8 bases. The receptor comes from a woman under 30 with Graves' hyperthyroidism. The sample taken for sequencing was blood. The CDR3 is CALGGAVNEQFF. CDR3 nucleotides: TGTGCCCTCGGGGGGGCCGTCAATGAGCAGTTCTTC.